Reported below is one T cell receptor (beta chain). Libraries were prepared by immunoSEQ multiplex PCR; TCRdb keeps only in-frame clonotypes and omits some of them. The data contain fewer than 1.8 million clones, about 98.5% of them seen just once; the ten biggest clones take up roughly 0.35%. The sample belongs to a study of shared clonotypes between healthy human individuals. Study-wide context: Three plates were used per donor for CD4 naive, three for CD4 memory, two for CD8 naive and one for CD8 memory.

V lost 5 bases and J lost 11, with 24 bases in between. The CDR3 length is 15 residues. Germline loops: CDR1 MNHEY, CDR2 SMNVEV (reference sequence). The gene calls are TRBV27 and TRBJ1-1; D is possibly TRBD1 (6 bases). The TCR originated in a man aged 30 to 39 in good health. The sequenced sample was naive CD4+ T cells sorted from blood. The subset: CD45RA+ positively selected. The DNA of the CDR3 is TGTGCCAGCAGTCTAGATTCCCTGACAGGTCTTGGGGCTTTCTTT. Residues: CASSLDSLTGLGAFF.